This T cell receptor beta chain was sequenced for a study of response to subunit inactivated influenza vaccine. Study-wide results and caveats: Authors suggested seasonal influenza vaccinations each recruit few new T cells.

In its sample, this clonotype was seen a few times. What it binds is unknown. TCRdb reprocessed the RT-PCR reads with MiXCR, giving one entry per CDR3 protein. The sample lists 860,000 or so distinct CDR3 sequences; 20% to 25% were seen once. The TCR sequence derives from a man aged 50 to 60 who received an inactivated influenza vaccine. The specimen comprised PBMCs from blood, sampled 5 days after vaccination.

The CDR3 region has the DNA TGTGCCAGCAGACCTAACAGGGGGACTTACACCGGGGAGCTGTTTTTT. Its translation is CASRPNRGTYTGELFF. V usage is TRBV11-2 and J usage is TRBJ2-2, with 8 bases that match TRBD1. This CDR3 contains 16 residues. The trim removed 6 bases at V and 3 bases at J, leaving 9 bases unmatched. Germline CDR1 SGHAT, CDR2 FQNNGV. Looking up the rest from reference TRBV11-2 and TRBJ2-2 gives the full variable domain: EAGVAQSPRYKIIEKRQSVAFWCNPISGHATLYWYQQILGQGPKLLIQFQNNGVVDDSQLPKDRFSAERLKGVDSTLKIQPAKLEDSAVYLCASRPNRGTYTGELFFGEGSRLTVL.